This TCR beta chain was profiled in a study of T cell responses to AZD1222 COVID-19 vaccine. CDR1 is WNHNN, CDR2 SYGVQD, per germline (reference sequence). The V end was cut by 4 bases, the J end by 0 bases, with 4 bases between. The CDR3 runs 13 residues. With respect to this clone: Its antigen is as yet unknown.

Study-level results: Mostly white British, mostly female donors; authors suggested clonal diversity may be underestimated.

Sequencing was performed with immunoSEQ multiplex PCR; in TCRdb, only in-frame clones are kept and a portion is missing. There are under 200,000 clones in the sample; 93% occur only once, and about 4.2% lies in the top ten. The chain couples TRBV10-1 to TRBJ1-3, with D hard to call. The sequencing here drew on peripheral blood, taken on day 0 of AZD1222 vaccination. The receptor's source is an adult in good health. CDR3 amino acids: CASSAYSGNTIYF. The CDR3 DNA sequence: TGCGCCAGCAGTGCCTACTCTGGAAACACCATATATTTT.